These 23 T cell receptor beta chains were all obtained from the same sample, sequenced in a study of human T cells and chemical hapten exposure (dated by TCRdb to the early 2020s). The protocol used for the library was RACE. This sample was sequenced with a NextSeq 500. Using fastp trimming at Q25 and MiXCR clonotype assembly, TCRdb reanalyzed the public sequencing data and kept in-frame beta chains. Every entry covers one CDR3 protein and lists the most common genes and DNA from its rows. For this sample the table gives around 82,000 distinct CDR3 sequences, of which approximately 6.6% were detected only once. Together, the top ten hold 1% to 1.5% of the sample. Explained via the paper, the time point label denotes: patch test 2, 6 weeks after DPC sensitization. This sample's treatment or condition label indicates: therapeutic diphenylcyclopropenone sensitization with weekly scalp DPC. The sequences come from whole blood, collected in connection with sensitization to the hapten diphenylcyclopropenone (DPC). Receptors originate from a woman between 25 and 40 years old with alopecia areata. Some clones in this sample may be carry-over from other donors' samples.

The chain has TRBV5-1 and TRBJ2-1; D may be TRBD2 (6 bases). V was shortened by 4 bases and J by 9 bases, with 20 bases between the two germline ends. CDR3 size: 15 residues. CDR1 and CDR2 (germline): SGHRS, YFSETQ. CDR3 sequence reads: CASSEDYIRSVEQFF. Here the CDR3 DNA reads TGCGCCAGCAGCGAGGACTATATAAGATCGGTTGAGCAGTTCTTC.

This clonotype was counted a few times. This chain uses TRBV12-3 or TRBV12-4 with TRBJ2-1; the match to TRBD1 covers 9 bases. The CDR3 covers 15 residues. J gave up 2 bases and V 6 bases, and 5 bases lay outside the gene matches. The CDR3 protein is CASRPGQGTYNEQFF. Written as DNA, the CDR3 is TGTGCCAGCAGACCTGGACAGGGGACCTACAATGAGCAGTTCTTC.

This clonotype was picked up many times. This chain joins TRBV7-8 and TRBJ1-2; D gene uncertain. This CDR3 is 14 amino acids long. V dropped 6 bases and J dropped 8 bases, with 19 bases sitting between them. Germline CDR1 SGHVS, CDR2 FQNEAQ. CDR3 bases: TGTGCCAGCAGGCCGGACGGCGGTTTGGAGGGCTACACCTTC. This sequence encodes CASRPDGGLEGYTF.

This clonotype appeared a few times. The chain carries TRBV18 and TRBJ1-5; 10 bases match TRBD1. CDR1 and CDR2 from the germline V gene are KGHSH and LQKENI. V dropped 3 bases and J dropped 2; count of bases not matched to a gene: 4. This CDR3 is built from 16 residues. CDR3: CASSPAGTGGNQPQHF. The CDR3 DNA follows: TGTGCCAGCTCACCCGCCGGGACAGGGGGCAATCAGCCCCAGCATTTT.

This clonotype was seen at least ten times. The gene calls are TRBV20-1 and TRBJ2-2; tentatively, D is TRBD2 (7 bases). Trimming shortened V by 5 bases and J by 4 bases, and 14 bases separated the two germline ends. In germline, CDR1 is DFQATT, CDR2 SNEGSKA (reference sequence). The CDR3 has 14 residues. The CDR3 bases are TGCAGTGCTCAGAGGGGGGGCGTCACCGGGGAGCTGTTTTTT. Amino acids: CSAQRGGVTGELFF.

This clonotype was observed many times. The CDR3 is CATSTEQGSYEQYF. The CDR3 coding sequence is TGTGCCACCAGCACCGAACAGGGTAGCTACGAGCAGTACTTC. The J gene is TRBJ2-7, the V gene TRBV15; D may be TRBD1 (6 bases). The germline V and J ends were trimmed by 4 bases and 3 bases, with 13 bases remaining between them. CDR1 is LNHNV, CDR2 YYDKDF, per germline (reference sequence). The CDR3 consists of 14 residues.

Sample share makes this clonotype medium-sized. The chain is built from TRBV4-2 and TRBJ2-3; 7 bases fit TRBD2. The CDR3 runs to 17 residues. Germline CDR1 LGHNA, CDR2 YNFKEQ. The V segment lost 1 base and the J segment 0 bases; nucleotides outside the gene matches: 7. CDR3 sequence: CASSQARGGGSTDTQYF. The DNA for the CDR3 is TGTGCCAGCAGCCAAGCACGCGGGGGAGGGAGCACAGATACGCAGTATTTT.

This clonotype has a count of ten or more. The chain is built from TRBV5-1 and TRBJ2-3, with TRBD1 matching over 7 bases. Germline V lookup: CDR1 SGHRS, CDR2 YFSETQ. V was clipped by 1 base and J by 2 bases; unmatched bases: 7. The CDR3 extends over 16 amino acids. This chain's CDR3 is CASSLKGQSTTDTQYF. The CDR3 DNA reads TGCGCCAGCAGCTTGAAGGGACAGAGTACCACAGATACGCAGTATTTT. Supplemented by reference TRBV5-1 and TRBJ2-3, the full variable domain reads KAGVTQTPRYLIKTRGQQVTLSCSPISGHRSVSWYQQTPGQGLQFLFEYFSETQRNKGNFPGRFSGRQFSNSRSEMNVSTLELGDSALYLCASSLKGQSTTDTQYFGPGTRLTVL.

This clonotype occurred many times. The V gene is TRBV4-2, the J gene TRBJ2-3; D unclear. Germline-derived CDR1 and CDR2 are LGHNA and YNFKEQ. CDR3 length: 15 amino acids. V shed 4 bases and J shed 15 bases, with 26 bases lying between them. The CDR3 loop is CASSPLSPRDNALYF. CDR3 nucleotides: TGTGCCAGCAGCCCCTTGTCCCCTAGGGATAATGCCCTTTATTTT.

This clonotype turned up a few times. The chain combines TRBV2 with TRBJ1-1, with D unclear. Trimming cost V 7 bases and J 4 bases, with 10 bases left between them. The CDR3 spans 12 residues. Germline assignment: CDR1 SNHLY and CDR2 FYNNEI. CDR3 loop: CASKFGGTEAFF. The CDR3 nucleotides read TGTGCCAGCAAGTTCGGAGGCACTGAAGCTTTCTTT.

This clonotype was observed a few times. CDR3 DNA: TGCAGCGTTGAAGATCCACAGGGGGTATATGGCTACACCTTC. Its translation is CSVEDPQGVYGYTF. V and J are TRBV29-1 and TRBJ1-2; 8 bases line up with TRBD1. With V trimmed by 0 bases and J by 5 bases, 5 bases remained unmatched. CDR1 and CDR2 (germline): SQVTM, ANQGSEA. This CDR3 contains 14 residues. Complete variable domain (other parts from reference TRBV29-1 and TRBJ1-2): SAVISQKPSRDICQRGTSLTIQCQVDSQVTMMFWYRQQPGQSLTLIATANQGSEATYESGFVIDKFPISRPNLTFSTLTVSNMSPEDSSIYLCSVEDPQGVYGYTFGSGTRLTVV.

This clonotype was observed many times. V is TRBV29-1 and J is TRBJ2-1, with D hard to call. This CDR3 contains 13 residues. Trimming took off 5 bases at V and 0 bases at J, with 8 bases between the two ends. Germline V gene sequence: CDR1 SQVTM, CDR2 ANQGSEA. The CDR3, as DNA: TGCAGCGTTAGGGCGAGCTCCTACAATGAGCAGTTCTTC. Its protein is CSVRASSYNEQFF.

Ten or more counts support this clonotype. The chain has TRBV7-2 and TRBJ1-2; D remains ambiguous. V dropped 2 bases and J dropped 4 bases, with 8 bases sitting between them. Germline-derived CDR1 and CDR2 are SGHTA and FQGNSA. This CDR3 is built from 13 residues. CDR3 loop: CASSLSHGYGYTF. As DNA, the CDR3 is TGTGCCAGCAGCTTATCGCACGGCTATGGCTACACCTTC. The variable domain in full, with the rest retrieved from reference TRBV7-2 and TRBJ1-2, is GAGVSQSPSNKVTEKGKDVELRCDPISGHTALYWYRQSLGQGLEFLIYFQGNSAPDKSGLPSDRFSAERTGGSVSTLTIQRTQQEDSAVYLCASSLSHGYGYTFGSGTRLTVV.

This clonotype was seen ten or more times. V is TRBV3-1 and J is TRBJ2-7; 7 nucleotides agree with TRBD1. Germline V gene sequence: CDR1 LGHDT, CDR2 YNNKEL (reference sequence). Trimming took 1 base from V and 3 from J; bases not matched to a gene: 6. CDR3 size: 15 residues. In DNA, the CDR3 is TGTGCCAGCAGCCAAGCGTCAGGGGGTATCTACGAGCAGTACTTC. Translated, it gives CASSQASGGIYEQYF.

This clonotype came up many times. The chain recombines TRBV19 with TRBJ2-1, with D uncertain. The V gene lost 6 bases and the J gene lost 9 bases, with 12 bases spanning the gap. This CDR3 comprises 12 residues. The germline CDR1 and CDR2 sequences are LNHDA and SQIVND (reference sequence). The CDR3 DNA is TGTGCCAGTAGGGCAGGCGACCCTGAGCAGTTCTTC. The encoded protein is CASRAGDPEQFF.

This clonotype was recorded a few times. The V call is TRBV20-1, the J call TRBJ1-4, with 10 bases fitting TRBD1. The CDR3 extends over 14 amino acids. V was pared by 5 bases and J by 8 bases, with 8 bases of the junction left unmatched. Germline CDR1 is DFQATT and CDR2 is SNEGSKA (reference sequence). The CDR3, as DNA: TGCAGTGCTTACCGACAGGGGGCGTGGGAAAAACTGTTTTTT. It yields the protein CSAYRQGAWEKLFF.

This clonotype was seen ten or more times. The chain has TRBV29-1 and TRBJ2-1; 7 bases align to TRBD2. Germline values: CDR1 SQVTM, CDR2 ANQGSEA. CDR3 length equals 14 residues. After removal of 7 bases from V and 1 base from J, the junction contained 7 bases not matched to a gene. CDR3 sequence reads: CSGVRGESYNEQFF. The CDR3 DNA reads TGCAGCGGTGTACGGGGGGAGTCCTACAATGAGCAGTTCTTC.

This clonotype was recorded at least ten times. The chain recombines TRBV3-1 with TRBJ1-1; TRBD1 is a possible D gene (5 bases). Germline CDR1 and CDR2: LGHDT and YNNKEL (reference sequence). Trimming took 4 bases from V and 4 from J, leaving 10 bases between them. This CDR3 comprises 13 residues. The CDR3 region has the DNA TGTGCCAGCAGCCGAGTAACAGGCACTGAAGCTTTCTTT. Translated: CASSRVTGTEAFF.

At least ten counts were recorded for this clonotype. The rearrangement uses TRBV2 and TRBJ1-2; 10 bases are a match to TRBD1. Trimming cost V 3 bases and J 4 bases; bases outside gene matches: 11. The CDR3 covers 17 residues. Germline V CDR1 and CDR2: SNHLY, FYNNEI. CDR3 sequence reads: CASSDVPRQGARYGYTF. As DNA, the CDR3 is TGTGCCAGCAGTGACGTCCCTCGACAGGGGGCGCGCTATGGCTACACCTTC.

This clonotype was counted a few times. The chain couples TRBV5-1 to TRBJ1-1, with TRBD1 as a possible D gene (5 bases). Germline values: CDR1 SGHRS, CDR2 YFSETQ. The V end lost 4 bases, the J end lost 2 bases, and 9 bases lay between the germline ends. CDR3 length: 13 residues. The CDR3 sequence: CASSQDINTEAFF. CDR3 sequence (DNA): TGCGCCAGCAGCCAGGACATTAACACTGAAGCTTTCTTT. The full variable domain, its missing parts supplied by reference TRBV5-1 and TRBJ1-1, is KAGVTQTPRYLIKTRGQQVTLSCSPISGHRSVSWYQQTPGQGLQFLFEYFSETQRNKGNFPGRFSGRQFSNSRSEMNVSTLELGDSALYLCASSQDINTEAFFGQGTRLTVV.

The chain has TRBV7-9 and TRBJ1-2; D unresolved. Germline V gene data show CDR1 as SEHNR and CDR2 as FQNEAQ (reference sequence). The V and J ends lost 0 bases and 4 bases respectively, with 15 bases between them. The CDR3 consists of 16 residues. In DNA form, the CDR3 reads TGTGCCAGCAGCTTAGCAGCGACCCAGAAGCCCTATGGCTACACCTTC. It specifies CASSLAATQKPYGYTF.

This clonotype was seen many times. The chain carries TRBV30 and TRBJ1-2; TRBD1 is a possible D gene (5 bases). Germline loops: CDR1 GTSNPN, CDR2 SVGIG (reference sequence). This CDR3 has 12 amino acids. V was shortened by 5 bases and J by 2 bases, with 9 bases between the two germline ends. CDR3 DNA sequence: TGTGCCTGGGGGTCAGGGAACTATGGCTACACCTTC. Translating it yields CAWGSGNYGYTF.

This clonotype came up many times. V is TRBV18 and J is TRBJ1-1; 10 nucleotides line up with TRBD1. The CDR3 runs 16 residues. J lost 0 bases, V lost 3 bases, and 4 bases had no gene match. CDR1 and CDR2 (germline): KGHSH, LQKENI. Here the CDR3 DNA reads TGTGCCAGCTCACCCCGAGGGACAGGGGTGAACACTGAAGCTTTCTTT. Its protein product is CASSPRGTGVNTEAFF.